The T cell receptor (beta chain) described here comes from a study of T cell responses to AZD1222 COVID-19 vaccine. Repertoires were generated with immunoSEQ multiplex PCR, while TCRdb's copy carries only in-frame clones and drops some. The data hold just under 90,000 clones, with approximately 91% observed a single time. The germline V gene has CDR1 SGHDN and CDR2 FVKESK. V dropped 1 base and J dropped 2 bases, with 9 bases sitting between them. The length of the CDR3 is 15 residues. Second-dose intervals of approximately 4 or approximately 12 weeks were pooled. Sequencing was performed on peripheral blood, taken 28 days after the second AZD1222 dose. The clonotype was recovered from an adult who received the AZD1222 COVID-19 vaccine. The J gene is TRBJ1-3, the V gene TRBV14, with TRBD1 as a possible D gene (5 bases). CDR3 in amino acids: CASSQGQITGNTIYF. CDR3 sequence (DNA): TGTGCCAGCAGCCAAGGACAGATCACTGGAAACACCATATATTTT.